The 8 T cell receptor beta chains below were found in one sample sequenced in a study of CD8+CD57+ T cells in acquired aplastic anemia. It was patients with CD8+CD57+ cell expansion by flow cytometry who were chosen for sequencing. For CDR3 and TCR beta VDJ profiling, genomic DNA was the template used. TCRdb redid the calling of the reads with MiXCR, one entry per CDR3 protein. Altogether roughly 180,000 distinct CDR3 sequences are present, 45% to 60% being singletons, with the ten largest covering about an eighth. Sequencing input: sorted CD4+, CD8+, or CD8+CD57+ T cells (not recorded which) from PBMCs. Receptors originate from a human donor with aplastic anemia.

This clonotype was recorded many times. This sequence joins TRBV20-1 and TRBJ1-5, with 7 bases matching TRBD1. This CDR3 contains 17 residues. V shed 5 bases and J 6 bases; nucleotides not matched to a gene: 19. Germline V gene lookup returns CDR1 DFQATT and CDR2 SNEGSKA (reference sequence). DNA of the CDR3: TGCAGTGCTGGCAGGAGGGGGCGCGTCGACGGCATTCAGCCCCAGCATTTT. This codes for CSAGRRGRVDGIQPQHF.

This clonotype was counted at least ten times. V is TRBV12-3 or TRBV12-4 and J is TRBJ1-1, with D possibly TRBD1 on 6 matching bases. The V end lost 0 bases, the J end lost 4 bases, and 12 bases lay between the germline ends. This CDR3 region has 15 residues. Written as DNA, the CDR3 is TGTGCCAGCAGTTTAGCCTCAACAGGGCCCACTGAAGCTTTCTTT. It specifies CASSLASTGPTEAFF.

The chain combines TRBV29-1 with TRBJ2-7; 7 bases agree with TRBD1. With V trimmed by 8 bases and J by 7 bases, 14 bases remained unmatched. Germline CDR1 reads SQVTM; CDR2 reads ANQGSEA. The CDR3 length is 13 residues. The CDR3 DNA follows: TGCAGCACAAGGGACAGTGGTTTGGGGGAGCAGTACTTC. It codes for CSTRDSGLGEQYF.

This clonotype was counted ten times or more. The chain links TRBV12-3 or TRBV12-4 to TRBJ1-2; D call uncertain. With 0 bases removed from V and 10 bases from J, the gap between germline ends came to 3 bases. The CDR3 is 10 amino acids. The CDR3 DNA reads as TGTGCCAGCAGTTTAGCTCACTACACCTTC. This codes for CASSLAHYTF.

This clonotype has a count of ten or more. The gene calls are TRBV19 and TRBJ2-1, with 8 bases matching TRBD1. CDR3 length equals 14 residues. The J segment lost 3 bases and the V segment lost 9 bases, leaving 7 bases of the junction unmatched. CDR1 and CDR2 from the germline V gene are LNHDA and SQIVND (reference sequence). Here the CDR3 DNA reads TGTGCCAGCCAGGGACAGGACTTCTACAATGAGCAGTTCTTC. Its protein product is CASQGQDFYNEQFF. The variable domain in full, completed from reference TRBV19 and TRBJ2-1, reads DGGITQSPKYLFRKEGQNVTLSCEQNLNHDAMYWYRQDPGQGLRLIYYSQIVNDFQKGDIAEGYSVSREKKESFPLTVTSAQKNPTAFYLCASQGQDFYNEQFFGPGTRLTVL.

Comments on this clonotype: A much larger clone lies one base from this, so it may be a read error. V usage is TRBV24-1 and J usage is TRBJ2-3, with TRBD1 matching 7 bases. Per the germline V gene, CDR1 is KGHDR and CDR2 is SFDVKD. This CDR3 comprises 13 residues. The CDR3 loop reads CATRPTGADAQYF. The CDR3 nucleotides are TGTGCCACCAGACCCACAGGGGCAGATGCGCAGTATTTT.

This clonotype was counted only a few times. The rearrangement joins TRBV7-9 to TRBJ2-5, with D perhaps being TRBD1 or TRBD2 (5 bases each). The ends were cut back, 8 bases at V and 1 base at J, with 11 bases in the middle. The CDR3 totals 13 residues. Germline CDR1 and CDR2: SEHNR and FQNEAQ (reference sequence). CDR3 in DNA: TGTGCCAGCCTTACTGGGGGCCAAGAGACCCAGTACTTC. Protein: CASLTGGQETQYF.

Concerning this clonotype itself: A much larger clone differs from this one at a single base, so this may be a read error. The chain carries TRBV24-1 and TRBJ1-4; perhaps TRBD1 as D (5 bases). CDR3 length: 18 residues. CDR1 KGHDR and CDR2 SFDVKD come from the germline V gene. The chain's CDR3 is CATSPNPGGGSTNEELFF. CDR3 bases: TGTGCCACCAGTCCGAACCCGGGGGGGGGATCAACTAATGAAGAACTGTTTTTT.